This T cell receptor beta chain was found in a study of CD8+CD57+ T cells in acquired aplastic anemia. Overall study context: Sorting CD4+ and CD8+ cells gave DNA averaging approximately 2.9 ug. Study outcomes and limitations: CD8+ Simpson's diversity showed no significant patient-control difference. Patients and controls were found to share twenty-nine CD8+ CDR3 sequences.

Concerning this clonotype itself: Its antigen is unknown.

V gave up 1 base and J gave up 7 bases; unmatched junction bases: 6. The CDR3 extends over 16 amino acids. Germline loops: CDR1 SGHTA, CDR2 FQGNSA. The study profiled TCR beta VDJ and CDR3 using genomic DNA as template. From the reads, TCRdb called clonotypes with MiXCR, one entry per CDR3 protein. This sample has roughly 300,000 distinct CDR3 sequences, with 45% to 65% found just once. The receptor was derived from a human donor with severe aplastic anemia or a healthy control (not recorded which). The gene calls are TRBV7-2 and TRBJ1-6; 8 bases align to TRBD1. The sample taken for sequencing was sorted CD4+, CD8+, or CD8+CD57+ T cells (not recorded which) from PBMCs. In DNA form, the CDR3 reads TGTGCCAGCAGCTTAGTGACAGGGGATGGGAATTCACCCCTCCACTTT. Its protein is CASSLVTGDGNSPLHF.